These 14 T cell receptor beta chains share one sample of origin, sequenced in a study of cytomegalovirus exposure and HLA in healthy donors. Primers: 60 Vbeta forward and 13 Jbeta reverse. The protocol was immunoSEQ multiplex PCR, while the TCRdb copy is restricted to in-frame clones and leaves out a portion. Here the sample spans roughly 45,000 clones, approximately 57% being singletons. Material for sequencing was PBMCs. The source of these receptors is a man between 60 and 75 years old in good health and CMV-seropositive.

The V gene is TRBV4-1, the J gene TRBJ2-5; D is unresolved. The germline CDR1 and CDR2 sequences are MGHRA and YSYEKL. This CDR3 region has 16 residues. Trimming shortened V by 2 bases and J by 2 bases, and 15 bases separated the two germline ends. The CDR3 protein is CASSQRPRGLQETQYF. Here the CDR3 DNA reads TGCGCCAGCAGCCAACGCCCTCGAGGCCTTCAAGAGACCCAGTACTTC.

The chain joins TRBV28 to TRBJ2-5, with D possibly TRBD2 on 5 matching bases. This CDR3 has 14 amino acids. V was trimmed by 9 bases and J by 7 bases, leaving 21 bases between them. CDR1 is MDHEN and CDR2 is SYDVKM in the germline V gene. The CDR3 DNA is TGTGCCAGTCTAGCCCAGGTTCACCCCTGGACCCAGTACTTC. This sequence encodes CASLAQVHPWTQYF.

The chain links TRBV7-6 to TRBJ1-1, with D possibly being TRBD1 (6 bases). This CDR3 region has 16 residues. With 2 bases removed from V and 0 bases from J, the gap between germline ends came to 13 bases. Per the germline V gene, CDR1 is SGHVS and CDR2 is FNYEAQ. CDR3 sequence: CASSLPAGAMNTEAFF. The CDR3 DNA reads TGTGCCAGCAGCTTACCCGCGGGGGCGATGAACACTGAAGCTTTCTTT.

The rearrangement links TRBV29-1 to TRBJ2-3, with 8 bases aligning to TRBD1. The germline V gene encodes CDR1 SQVTM and CDR2 ANQGSEA. This CDR3 has 14 residues. The trim removed 8 bases at V and 6 bases at J, leaving 13 bases unmatched. The CDR3 DNA sequence: TGCAGCACCCCCGGACAGGGCGTACAGGATACGCAGTATTTT. This gives the protein CSTPGQGVQDTQYF.

This clone was seen a handful of times. The rearrangement links TRBV11-2 to TRBJ2-7, with 7 nucleotides matching TRBD1. Unmatched junction bases numbered 6, after V lost 6 bases and J lost 1 base. CDR1 SGHAT and CDR2 FQNNGV come from the germline V gene. The CDR3 length is 14 residues. The CDR3 loop is CASRPNRGSYEQYF. For the CDR3, the DNA is TGTGCCAGCAGGCCCAACAGGGGTTCCTACGAGCAGTACTTC.

Written as DNA, the CDR3 is TGCAGCGTTGAAACTAGGAGACCTAACTATGGCTACACCTTC. It encodes CSVETRRPNYGYTF. The chain employs TRBV29-1 and TRBJ1-2; D gene ambiguous. CDR1 and CDR2 from the germline V gene are SQVTM and ANQGSEA. The germline V and J ends were trimmed by 2 bases and 0 bases, with 10 bases remaining between them. This CDR3 contains 14 residues. Based on the CDR3 plus reference TRBV29-1 and TRBJ1-2, the full variable domain is SAVISQKPSRDICQRGTSLTIQCQVDSQVTMMFWYRQQPGQSLTLIATANQGSEATYESGFVIDKFPISRPNLTFSTLTVSNMSPEDSSIYLCSVETRRPNYGYTFGSGTRLTVV.

Here the CDR3 DNA reads TGTGCCAGCAGCTCCCTCCACCGGAGTAGCCGTGGAGAGACCCAGTACTTC. It translates to CASSSLHRSSRGETQYF. This sequence joins TRBV7-2 and TRBJ2-5; D uncertain. The CDR3 spans 17 residues. From germline, CDR1 is SGHTA and CDR2 FQGNSA. V lost 4 bases to trimming and J lost 4 bases, with 22 bases between them.

This chain connects TRBV10-2 to TRBJ1-5; D is ambiguous. V lost 4 bases to trimming and J lost 3 bases, with 10 bases between them. The CDR3 runs 14 residues. Per germline, CDR1 WSHSY and CDR2 SAAADI. CDR3 loop: CASSGGQSNQPQHF. CDR3 coding DNA: TGCGCCAGCAGTGGAGGCCAGTCCAATCAGCCCCAGCATTTT.

This chain links TRBV5-6 with TRBJ1-1, with 9 positions matching TRBD1. Unmatched junction bases numbered 7, after V lost 0 bases and J lost 7 bases. Germline CDR1 is SGHDT and CDR2 is YYEEEE. The CDR3 is made up of 15 amino acids. CDR3 sequence (DNA): TGTGCCAGCAGCTTGGCCAACAGGGGGCCAGGTGAAGCTTTCTTT. Protein: CASSLANRGPGEAFF.

V usage is TRBV9 and J usage is TRBJ1-4; D unresolved. This CDR3 is 15 amino acids long. V shed 0 bases and J shed 12 bases, with 18 bases lying between them. CDR1 SGDLS and CDR2 YYNGEE come from the germline V gene. The CDR3 nucleotides are TGTGCCAGCAGCGTAGCAGTGACACCGCCGATTCAACTGTTTTTT. Its protein product is CASSVAVTPPIQLFF.

This clone has a handful of counts. CDR3 coding DNA: TGTGCCAGCAGCCAAGCTACTAGTTCCGGGGAGCTGTTTTTT. This gives the protein CASSQATSSGELFF. This chain connects TRBV4-2 to TRBJ2-2; the D gene is possibly TRBD2 (5 bases). CDR1 is LGHNA and CDR2 is YNFKEQ in the germline V gene. The V end was cut by 1 base, the J end by 6 bases, with 9 bases between. The CDR3 sequence is 14 residues long.

The chain links TRBV6-1 to TRBJ1-1; unclear D gene. Trimming left V 4 bases short and J 1 base short, with 10 bases between. In germline, CDR1 is MNHNS, CDR2 SASEGT. This CDR3 comprises 14 residues. CDR3 residues: CASSGQRGNTEAFF. CDR3 DNA sequence: TGTGCCAGCAGTGGTCAGAGAGGGAACACTGAAGCTTTCTTT.

The rearrangement joins TRBV7-6 to TRBJ2-6, with TRBD1 matching 8 bases. Germline assignment: CDR1 SGHVS and CDR2 FNYEAQ. Trimming took 5 bases from V and 1 from J; bases not matched to a gene: 16. This CDR3 spans 20 amino acids. This CDR3 reads CASSPGVFGQGSSGANVLTF. The CDR3 coding sequence is TGTGCCAGCAGCCCTGGGGTATTTGGACAGGGTTCTTCTGGGGCCAACGTCCTGACTTTC.

The rearrangement uses TRBV23-1 and TRBJ2-6; D remains ambiguous. TRBV23-1 is treated as an ORF (open reading frame) with a function not yet certain. V lost 6 bases and J 9 bases, leaving 3 bases between the germline ends. The CDR3 length is 10 residues. The CDR3 is CASRLNVLTF. In DNA, the CDR3 is TGCGCCAGCAGACTCAACGTCCTGACTTTC.